The T cell receptor (beta chain) under discussion was sequenced for a study of blood T cells in healthy people across ages. Study-level points and caveats: In long-lived donors, naive CD4+ cell counts and diversity exceeded those of aged donors. Estimates drawn from one million T cells were deemed to understate diversity.

This clonotype was counted once. The target antigen is unknown. The authors isolated at least 7 million PBMCs per sample. Primers used in a second PCR of about 7 to 11 cycles were a sample-barcoded 5' primer and a J-beta primer mix. MiXCR was run by TCRdb on the 5' RACE reads, yielding one entry per CDR3 protein. This table has about 800,000 distinct CDR3 sequences, roughly 64% appearing once. The germline gives CDR1 DFQATT, CDR2 SNEGSKA (reference sequence). The V end was cut by 5 bases, the J end by 1 base, with 17 bases between. The CDR3 covers 15 residues. The sequencing input was blood. The TCR comes from a young man in good health. V usage is TRBV20-1 and J usage is TRBJ1-2; no clear D. The chain's CDR3 is CSADNDGSDNYGYTF. The CDR3 DNA reads as TGCAGTGCTGATAACGACGGGTCCGATAACTATGGCTACACCTTC.